This T cell receptor (beta chain) was sequenced during a study of control samples from healthy donors and cancer patients. Per the germline V gene, CDR1 is ENHRY and CDR2 is SYGVKD. V lost 10 bases to trimming and J lost 4 bases, with 24 bases between them. CDR3 length: 16 residues. Assay used: immunoSEQ multiplex PCR; TCRdb lists only in-frame clones, some missing. The sample consists of 50,000 to 75,000 clones, 85% to 90% of them appearing once. The rearrangement links TRBV10-3 to TRBJ2-3; perhaps D is TRBD1 or TRBD2 (7 bases each). Material for sequencing was PBMCs. The sequence came from a man aged 60-69 years with colorectal cancer. CDR3 sequence: CATSGGAGAPSDTQYF. CDR3 nucleotides: TGTGCCACCTCAGGGGGGGCGGGGGCCCCGTCAGATACGCAGTATTTT.